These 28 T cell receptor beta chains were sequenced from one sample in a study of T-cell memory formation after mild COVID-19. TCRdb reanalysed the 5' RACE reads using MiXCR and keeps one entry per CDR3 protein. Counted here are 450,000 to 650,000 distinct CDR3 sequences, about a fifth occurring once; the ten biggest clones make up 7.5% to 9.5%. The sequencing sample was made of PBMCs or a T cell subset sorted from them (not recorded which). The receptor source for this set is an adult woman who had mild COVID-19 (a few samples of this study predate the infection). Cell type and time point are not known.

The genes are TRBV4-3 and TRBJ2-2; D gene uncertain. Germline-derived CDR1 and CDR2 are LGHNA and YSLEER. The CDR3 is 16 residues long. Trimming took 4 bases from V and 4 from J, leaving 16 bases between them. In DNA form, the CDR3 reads TGCGCCAGCAGCCGTAGAGGAACGTTACCCACCGGGGAGCTGTTTTTT. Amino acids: CASSRRGTLPTGELFF.

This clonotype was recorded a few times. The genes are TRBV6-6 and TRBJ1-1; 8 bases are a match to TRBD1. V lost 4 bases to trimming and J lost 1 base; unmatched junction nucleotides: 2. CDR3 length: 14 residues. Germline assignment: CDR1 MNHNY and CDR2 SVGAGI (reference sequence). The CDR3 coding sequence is TGTGCCAGCAGTTTGGACAGGGAGAACACTGAAGCTTTCTTT. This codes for CASSLDRENTEAFF.

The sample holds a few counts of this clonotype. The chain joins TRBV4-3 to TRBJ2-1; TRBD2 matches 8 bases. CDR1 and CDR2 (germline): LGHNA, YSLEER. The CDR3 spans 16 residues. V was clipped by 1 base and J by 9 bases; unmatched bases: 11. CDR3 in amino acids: CASSQGGTRVHFEQFF. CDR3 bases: TGCGCCAGCAGCCAAGGGGGGACTAGAGTTCATTTTGAGCAGTTCTTC.

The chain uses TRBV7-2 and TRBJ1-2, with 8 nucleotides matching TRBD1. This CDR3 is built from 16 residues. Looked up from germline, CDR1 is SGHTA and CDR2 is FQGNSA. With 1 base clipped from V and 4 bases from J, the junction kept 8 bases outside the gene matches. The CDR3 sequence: CASSLGGQVEGYGYTF. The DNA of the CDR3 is TGTGCCAGCAGCTTAGGGGGACAGGTGGAGGGCTATGGCTACACCTTC.

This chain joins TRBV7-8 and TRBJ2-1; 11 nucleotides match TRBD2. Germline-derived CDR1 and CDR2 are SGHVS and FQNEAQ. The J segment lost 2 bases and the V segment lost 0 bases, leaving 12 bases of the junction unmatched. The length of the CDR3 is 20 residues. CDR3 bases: TGTGCCAGCAGCTTAGCCCGAGTACTAGCGGGAGTGGGACCCTACAATGAGCAGTTCTTC. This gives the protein CASSLARVLAGVGPYNEQFF.

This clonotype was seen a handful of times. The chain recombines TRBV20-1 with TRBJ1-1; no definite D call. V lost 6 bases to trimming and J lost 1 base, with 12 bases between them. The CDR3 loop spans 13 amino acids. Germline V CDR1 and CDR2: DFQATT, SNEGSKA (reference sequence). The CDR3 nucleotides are TGCAGTGCATCGGAGGACCGGAACACTGAAGCTTTCTTT. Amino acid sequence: CSASEDRNTEAFF.

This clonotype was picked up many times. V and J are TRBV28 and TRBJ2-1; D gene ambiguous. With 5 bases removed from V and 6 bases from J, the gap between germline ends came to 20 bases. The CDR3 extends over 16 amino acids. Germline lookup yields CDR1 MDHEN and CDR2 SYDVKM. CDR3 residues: CASSPPSRIRANEQFF. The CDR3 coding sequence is TGTGCCAGCAGTCCCCCCTCGAGAATAAGGGCCAATGAGCAGTTCTTC.

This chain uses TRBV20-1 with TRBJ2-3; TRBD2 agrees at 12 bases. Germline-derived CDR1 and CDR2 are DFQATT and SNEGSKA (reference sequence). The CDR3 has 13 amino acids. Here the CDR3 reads CSLRLAGDGTQYF. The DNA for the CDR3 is TGCAGCCTGAGACTAGCGGGAGATGGTACGCAGTATTTT.

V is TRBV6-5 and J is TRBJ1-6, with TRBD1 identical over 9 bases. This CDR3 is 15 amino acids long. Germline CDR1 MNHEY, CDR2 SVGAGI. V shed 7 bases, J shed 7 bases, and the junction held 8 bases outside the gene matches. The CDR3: CASMAAGTGNSPLHF. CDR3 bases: TGTGCCAGCATGGCTGCCGGGACAGGGAATTCACCCCTCCACTTT.

The CDR3 sequence is CASSWNYEQYF. The CDR3 DNA follows: TGTGCCAGCAGTTGGAACTACGAGCAGTACTTC. The chain couples TRBV25-1 to TRBJ2-7; D is unclear. Germline-derived CDR1 and CDR2 are MGHDK and SYGVNS. V lost 5 bases, J lost 3 bases, and 5 bases lay in between. CDR3 length: 11 amino acids.

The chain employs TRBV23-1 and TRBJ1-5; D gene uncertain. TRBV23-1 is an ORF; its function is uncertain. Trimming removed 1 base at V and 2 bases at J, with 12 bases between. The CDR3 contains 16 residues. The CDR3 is CASSQFDTPGNQPQHF. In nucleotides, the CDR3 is TGCGCCAGCAGTCAATTTGACACGCCGGGCAATCAGCCCCAGCATTTT.

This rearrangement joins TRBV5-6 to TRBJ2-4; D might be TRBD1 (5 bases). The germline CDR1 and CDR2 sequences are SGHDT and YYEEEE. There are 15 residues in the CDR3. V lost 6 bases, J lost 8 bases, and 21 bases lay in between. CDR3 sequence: CASNIGGRGDHIQYF. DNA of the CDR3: TGTGCCAGCAACATAGGTGGAAGGGGTGATCACATTCAGTACTTC.

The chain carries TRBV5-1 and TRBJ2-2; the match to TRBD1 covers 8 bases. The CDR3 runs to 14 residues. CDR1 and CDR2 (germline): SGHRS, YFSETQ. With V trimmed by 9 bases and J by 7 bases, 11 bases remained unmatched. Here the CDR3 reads CANRQGSSGGELFF. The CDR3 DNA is TGCGCCAATAGACAGGGGTCGAGCGGCGGGGAGCTGTTTTTT.

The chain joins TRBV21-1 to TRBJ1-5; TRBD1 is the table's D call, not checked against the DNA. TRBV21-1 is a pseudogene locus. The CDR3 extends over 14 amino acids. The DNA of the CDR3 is TGTGCCAGCAGCATACAGGGGGACAATCAGCCCCAGCATTTT. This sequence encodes CASSIQGDNQPQHF.

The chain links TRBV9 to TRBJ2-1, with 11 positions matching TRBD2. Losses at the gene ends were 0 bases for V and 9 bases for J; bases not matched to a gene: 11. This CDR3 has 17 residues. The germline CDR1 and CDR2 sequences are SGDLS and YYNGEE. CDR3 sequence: CASSVAELAGASGEQFF. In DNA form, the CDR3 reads TGTGCCAGCAGCGTAGCGGAACTAGCGGGGGCCTCAGGTGAGCAGTTCTTC. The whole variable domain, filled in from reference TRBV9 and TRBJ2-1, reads DSGVTQTPKHLITATGQRVTLRCSPRSGDLSVYWYQQSLDQGLQFLIQYYNGEERAKGNILERFSAQQFPDLHSELNLSSLELGDSALYFCASSVAELAGASGEQFFGPGTRLTVL.

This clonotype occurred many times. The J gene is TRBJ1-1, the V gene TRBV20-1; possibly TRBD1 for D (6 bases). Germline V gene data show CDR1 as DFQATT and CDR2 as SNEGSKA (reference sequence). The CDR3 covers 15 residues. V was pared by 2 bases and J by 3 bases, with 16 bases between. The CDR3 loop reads CSARPAGVSDTEAFF. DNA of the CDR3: TGCAGTGCTAGACCTGCAGGGGTATCCGACACTGAAGCTTTCTTT.

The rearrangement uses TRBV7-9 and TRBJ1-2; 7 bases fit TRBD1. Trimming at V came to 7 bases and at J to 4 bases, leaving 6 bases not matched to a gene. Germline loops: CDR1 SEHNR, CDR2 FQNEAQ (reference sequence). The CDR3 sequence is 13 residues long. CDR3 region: CASTRDRAYGYTF. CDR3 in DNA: TGTGCCAGCACCCGAGACAGGGCCTATGGCTACACCTTC.

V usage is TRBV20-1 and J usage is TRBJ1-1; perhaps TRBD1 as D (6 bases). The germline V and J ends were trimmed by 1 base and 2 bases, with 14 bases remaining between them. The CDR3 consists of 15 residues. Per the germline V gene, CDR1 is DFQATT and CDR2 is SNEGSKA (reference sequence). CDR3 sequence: CSARARRQVNTEAFF. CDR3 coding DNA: TGCAGTGCTAGAGCTCGAAGACAGGTCAACACTGAAGCTTTCTTT.

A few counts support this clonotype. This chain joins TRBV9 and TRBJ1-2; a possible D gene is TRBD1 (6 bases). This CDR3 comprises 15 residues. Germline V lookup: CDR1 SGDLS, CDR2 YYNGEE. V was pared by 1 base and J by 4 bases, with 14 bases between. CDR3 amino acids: CASSVSWGAGYGYTF. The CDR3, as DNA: TGTGCCAGCAGCGTAAGTTGGGGGGCCGGCTATGGCTACACCTTC.

The CDR3 DNA follows: TGCAGTGCTAGTCCCAGTAATGAAAAACTGTTTTTT. Residues: CSASPSNEKLFF. This chain links TRBV20-1 with TRBJ1-4; no firm D call. Deletions cut 3 bases from V and 4 bases from J, with 6 bases between. The germline CDR1 and CDR2 sequences are DFQATT and SNEGSKA (reference sequence). The CDR3 consists of 12 residues.

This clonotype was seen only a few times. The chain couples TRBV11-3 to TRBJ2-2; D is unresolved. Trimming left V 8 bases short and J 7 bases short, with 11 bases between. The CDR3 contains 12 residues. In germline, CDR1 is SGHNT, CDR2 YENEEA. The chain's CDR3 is CASGHVGGELFF. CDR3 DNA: TGTGCCAGCGGGCATGTCGGCGGGGAGCTGTTTTTT.

The CDR3 region has the DNA TGTGCCAGCAGCTTAAGGCGAAGGGGACAAACCGGGGAGCTGTTTTTT. This encodes CASSLRRRGQTGELFF. The V gene is TRBV7-9, the J gene TRBJ2-2; D is perhaps TRBD1 (6 bases). V was cut by 2 bases and J by 5 bases, with 15 bases left in between. The CDR3 has 16 residues. Germline assignment: CDR1 SEHNR and CDR2 FQNEAQ (reference sequence).

CDR3 region: CSARSDRVNTEAFF. As DNA, the CDR3 is TGCAGTGCTAGATCAGATCGAGTGAACACTGAAGCTTTCTTT. The J gene is TRBJ1-1, the V gene TRBV20-1, with no clear D. This CDR3 region has 14 residues. CDR1 is DFQATT, CDR2 SNEGSKA, per germline (reference sequence). The germline V and J ends were trimmed by 2 bases and 0 bases, with 10 bases remaining between them.

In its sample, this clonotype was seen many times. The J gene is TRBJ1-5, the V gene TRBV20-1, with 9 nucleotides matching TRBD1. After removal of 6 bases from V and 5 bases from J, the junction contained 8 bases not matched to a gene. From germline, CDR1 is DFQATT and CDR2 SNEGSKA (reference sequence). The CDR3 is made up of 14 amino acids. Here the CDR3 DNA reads TGCAGTGCCGATGGGACAGGGTCGGATCAGCCCCAGCATTTT. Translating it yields CSADGTGSDQPQHF.

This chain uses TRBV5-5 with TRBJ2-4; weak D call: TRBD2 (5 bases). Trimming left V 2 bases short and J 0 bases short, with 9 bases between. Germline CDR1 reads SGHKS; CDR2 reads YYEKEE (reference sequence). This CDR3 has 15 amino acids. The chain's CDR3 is CASSFGGLAKNIQYF. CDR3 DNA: TGTGCCAGCAGCTTTGGCGGACTAGCCAAAAACATTCAGTACTTC.

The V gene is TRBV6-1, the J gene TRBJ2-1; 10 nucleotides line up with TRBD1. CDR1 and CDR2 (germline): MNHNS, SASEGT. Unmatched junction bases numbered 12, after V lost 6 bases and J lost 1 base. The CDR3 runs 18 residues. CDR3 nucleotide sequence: TGTGCCAGCAGGGATCCTCCGGGACAGGGGTCTTCCTACAATGAGCAGTTCTTC. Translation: CASRDPPGQGSSYNEQFF.

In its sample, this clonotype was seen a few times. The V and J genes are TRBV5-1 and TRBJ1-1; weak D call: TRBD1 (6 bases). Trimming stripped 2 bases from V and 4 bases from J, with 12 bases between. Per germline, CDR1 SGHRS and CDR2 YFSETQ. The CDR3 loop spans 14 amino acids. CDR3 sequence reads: CASSFPQGSTEAFF. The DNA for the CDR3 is TGCGCCAGCAGCTTCCCACAGGGTAGCACTGAAGCTTTCTTT.

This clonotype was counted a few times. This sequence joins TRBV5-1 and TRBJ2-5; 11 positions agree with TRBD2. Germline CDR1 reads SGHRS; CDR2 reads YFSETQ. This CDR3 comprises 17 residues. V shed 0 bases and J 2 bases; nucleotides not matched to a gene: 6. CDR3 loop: CASSLALAGGPQETQYF. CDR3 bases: TGCGCCAGCAGCTTGGCCCTAGCGGGGGGTCCACAAGAGACCCAGTACTTC.